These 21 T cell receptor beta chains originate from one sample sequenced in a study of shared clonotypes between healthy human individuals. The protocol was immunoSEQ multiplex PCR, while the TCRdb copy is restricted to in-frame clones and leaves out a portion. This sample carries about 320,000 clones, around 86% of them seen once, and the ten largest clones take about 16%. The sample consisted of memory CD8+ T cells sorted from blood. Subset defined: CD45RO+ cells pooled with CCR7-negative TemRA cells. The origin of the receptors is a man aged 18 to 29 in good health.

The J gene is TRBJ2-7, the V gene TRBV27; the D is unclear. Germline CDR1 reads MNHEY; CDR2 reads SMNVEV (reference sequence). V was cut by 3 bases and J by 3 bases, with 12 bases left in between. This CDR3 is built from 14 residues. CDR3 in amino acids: CASSLSTTGYEQYF. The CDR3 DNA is TGTGCCAGCAGTTTGTCCACCACGGGCTACGAGCAGTACTTC.

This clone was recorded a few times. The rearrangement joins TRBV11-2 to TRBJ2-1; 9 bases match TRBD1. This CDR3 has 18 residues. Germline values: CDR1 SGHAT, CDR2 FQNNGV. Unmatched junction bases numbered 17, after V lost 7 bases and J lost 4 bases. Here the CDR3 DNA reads TGTGCCAGCAATAAGGGACAGGGTAATCTGGAGGAGTACAATGAGCAGTTCTTC. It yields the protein CASNKGQGNLEEYNEQFF.

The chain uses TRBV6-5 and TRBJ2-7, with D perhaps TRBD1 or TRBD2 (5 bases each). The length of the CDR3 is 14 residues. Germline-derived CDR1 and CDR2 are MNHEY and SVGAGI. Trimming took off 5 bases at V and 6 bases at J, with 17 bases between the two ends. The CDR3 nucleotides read TGTGCCAGCAGTACCGCCGGGACGGAGCTCGAGCAGTACTTC. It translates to CASSTAGTELEQYF.

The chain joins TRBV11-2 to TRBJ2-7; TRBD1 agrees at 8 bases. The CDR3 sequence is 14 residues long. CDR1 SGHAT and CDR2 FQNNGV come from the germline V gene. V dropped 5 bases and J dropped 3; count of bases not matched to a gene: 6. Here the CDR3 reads CASSKGTGNYEQYF. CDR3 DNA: TGTGCCAGCAGCAAAGGGACAGGCAACTACGAGCAGTACTTC. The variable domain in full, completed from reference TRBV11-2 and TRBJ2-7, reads EAGVAQSPRYKIIEKRQSVAFWCNPISGHATLYWYQQILGQGPKLLIQFQNNGVVDDSQLPKDRFSAERLKGVDSTLKIQPAKLEDSAVYLCASSKGTGNYEQYFGPGTRLTVT.

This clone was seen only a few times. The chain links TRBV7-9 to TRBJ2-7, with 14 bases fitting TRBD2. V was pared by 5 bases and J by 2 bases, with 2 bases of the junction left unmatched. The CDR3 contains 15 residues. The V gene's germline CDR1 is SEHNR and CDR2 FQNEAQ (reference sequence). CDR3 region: CASSQTSGRAYEQYF. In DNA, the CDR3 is TGTGCCAGCAGCCAGACTAGCGGGAGGGCCTACGAGCAGTACTTC.

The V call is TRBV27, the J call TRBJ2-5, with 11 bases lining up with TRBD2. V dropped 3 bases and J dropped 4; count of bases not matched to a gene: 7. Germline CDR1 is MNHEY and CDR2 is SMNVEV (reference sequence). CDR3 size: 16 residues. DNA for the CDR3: TGTGCCAGCAGTTTCGGCCTAGCGGGAGGTCGAGAGACCCAGTACTTC. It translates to CASSFGLAGGRETQYF.

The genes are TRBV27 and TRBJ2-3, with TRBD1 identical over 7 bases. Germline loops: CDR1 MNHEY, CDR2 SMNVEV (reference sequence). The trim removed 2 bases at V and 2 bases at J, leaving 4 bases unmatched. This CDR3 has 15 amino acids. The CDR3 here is CASSLGDSDTDTQYF. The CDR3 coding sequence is TGTGCCAGCAGTTTAGGGGACAGCGACACAGATACGCAGTATTTT.

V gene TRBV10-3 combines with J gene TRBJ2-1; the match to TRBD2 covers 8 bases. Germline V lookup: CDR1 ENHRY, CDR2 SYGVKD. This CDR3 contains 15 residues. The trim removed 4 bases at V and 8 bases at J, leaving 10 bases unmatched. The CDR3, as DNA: TGTGCCATCAGTGCTAACGGGAGGGCCGGATATGAGCAGTTCTTC. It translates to CAISANGRAGYEQFF.

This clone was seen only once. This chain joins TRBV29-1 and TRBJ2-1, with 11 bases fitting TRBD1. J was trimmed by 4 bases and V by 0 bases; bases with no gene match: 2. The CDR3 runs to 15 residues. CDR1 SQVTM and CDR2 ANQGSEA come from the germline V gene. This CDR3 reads CSVEEDRGRYNEQFF. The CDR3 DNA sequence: TGCAGCGTTGAAGAGGACAGGGGGCGGTACAATGAGCAGTTCTTC.

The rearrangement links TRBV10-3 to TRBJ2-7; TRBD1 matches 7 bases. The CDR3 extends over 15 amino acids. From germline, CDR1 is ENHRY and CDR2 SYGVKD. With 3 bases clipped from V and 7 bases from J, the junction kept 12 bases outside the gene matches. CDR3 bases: TGTGCCATCAGTGAACCTAGGACAGGCCTTTATGAGCAGTACTTC. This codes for CAISEPRTGLYEQYF.

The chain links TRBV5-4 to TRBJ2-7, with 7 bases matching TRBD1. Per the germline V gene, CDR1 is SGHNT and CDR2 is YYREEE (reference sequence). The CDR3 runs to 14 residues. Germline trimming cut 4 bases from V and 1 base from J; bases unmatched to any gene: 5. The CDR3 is CASSPTGNSYEQYF. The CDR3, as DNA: TGTGCCAGCAGCCCGACAGGGAATTCCTACGAGCAGTACTTC. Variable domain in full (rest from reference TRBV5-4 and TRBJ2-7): ETGVTQSPTHLIKTRGQQVTLRCSSQSGHNTVSWYQQALGQGPQFIFQYYREEENGRGNFPPRFSGLQFPNYSSELNVNALELDDSALYLCASSPTGNSYEQYFGPGTRLTVT.

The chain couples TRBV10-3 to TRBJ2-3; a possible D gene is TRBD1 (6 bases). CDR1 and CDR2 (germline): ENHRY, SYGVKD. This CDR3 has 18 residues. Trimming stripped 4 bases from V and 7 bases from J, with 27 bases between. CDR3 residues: CAISVTYDTGKMINTQYF. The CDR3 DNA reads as TGTGCCATCAGTGTAACGTACGACACAGGGAAAATGATCAATACGCAGTATTTT.

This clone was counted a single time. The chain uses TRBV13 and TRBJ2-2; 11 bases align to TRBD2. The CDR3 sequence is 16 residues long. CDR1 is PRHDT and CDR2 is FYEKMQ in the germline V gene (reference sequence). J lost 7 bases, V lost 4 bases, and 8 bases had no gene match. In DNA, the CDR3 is TGTGCCAGCAGCTCCGGGACTAGCGGCTGGGGCGGGGAGCTGTTTTTT. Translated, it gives CASSSGTSGWGGELFF.

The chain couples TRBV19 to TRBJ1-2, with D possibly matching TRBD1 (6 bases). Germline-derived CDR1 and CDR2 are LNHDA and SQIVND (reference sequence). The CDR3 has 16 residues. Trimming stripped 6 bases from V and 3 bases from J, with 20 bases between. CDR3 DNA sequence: TGTGCCAGTAGGGAAAACATCGGACAGCTACACTATGGCTACACCTTC. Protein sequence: CASRENIGQLHYGYTF.

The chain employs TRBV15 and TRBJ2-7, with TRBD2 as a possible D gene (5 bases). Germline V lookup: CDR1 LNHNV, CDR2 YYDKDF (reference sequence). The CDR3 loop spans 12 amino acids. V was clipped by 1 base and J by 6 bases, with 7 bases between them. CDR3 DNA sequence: TGTGCCACCAGCAGAGTGGCGGGCGAGCAGTACTTC. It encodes CATSRVAGEQYF.

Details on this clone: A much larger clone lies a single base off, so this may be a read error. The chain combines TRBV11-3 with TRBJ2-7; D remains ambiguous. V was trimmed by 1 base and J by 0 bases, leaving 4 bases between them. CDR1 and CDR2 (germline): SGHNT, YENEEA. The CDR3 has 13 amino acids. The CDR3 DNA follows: TGTGCCAGCAGCTTAGCAAGCTCCTACGAGCAGTACTTC. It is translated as CASSLASSYEQYF.

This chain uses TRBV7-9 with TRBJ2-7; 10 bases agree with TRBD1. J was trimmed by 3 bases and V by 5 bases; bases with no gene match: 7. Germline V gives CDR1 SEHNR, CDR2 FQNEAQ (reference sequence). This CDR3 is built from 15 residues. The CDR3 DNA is TGTGCCAGCAGCCATCCTGGACAGGGGGTCTACGAGCAGTACTTC. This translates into CASSHPGQGVYEQYF.

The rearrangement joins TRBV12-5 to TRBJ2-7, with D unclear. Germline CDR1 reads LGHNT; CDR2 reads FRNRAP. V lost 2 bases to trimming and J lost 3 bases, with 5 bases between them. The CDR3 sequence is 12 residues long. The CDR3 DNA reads TGTGCTAGTGGTTTGACGTACTACGAGCAGTACTTC. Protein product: CASGLTYYEQYF.

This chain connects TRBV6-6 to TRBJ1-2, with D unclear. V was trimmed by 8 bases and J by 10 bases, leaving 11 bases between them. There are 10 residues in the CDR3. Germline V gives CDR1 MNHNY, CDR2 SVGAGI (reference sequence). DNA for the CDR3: TGTGCCAGCTTCCAGGCCTTCTACACCTTC. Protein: CASFQAFYTF.

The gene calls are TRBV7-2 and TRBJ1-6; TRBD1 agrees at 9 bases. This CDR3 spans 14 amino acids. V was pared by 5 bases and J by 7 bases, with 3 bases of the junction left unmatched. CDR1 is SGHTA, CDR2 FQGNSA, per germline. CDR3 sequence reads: CASSPQGANSPLHF. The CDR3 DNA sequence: TGTGCCAGCAGCCCACAGGGGGCCAATTCACCCCTCCACTTT. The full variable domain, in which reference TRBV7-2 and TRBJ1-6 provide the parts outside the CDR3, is GAGVSQSPSNKVTEKGKDVELRCDPISGHTALYWYRQSLGQGLEFLIYFQGNSAPDKSGLPSDRFSAERTGGSVSTLTIQRTQQEDSAVYLCASSPQGANSPLHFGNGTRLTVT.

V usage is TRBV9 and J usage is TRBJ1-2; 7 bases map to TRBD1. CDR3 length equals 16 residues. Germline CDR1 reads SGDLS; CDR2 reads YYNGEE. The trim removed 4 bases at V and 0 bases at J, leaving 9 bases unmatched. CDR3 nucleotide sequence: TGTGCCAGCAGCTTCGGACAGGTCCCTACTAACTATGGCTACACCTTC. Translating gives CASSFGQVPTNYGYTF.